This T cell receptor beta chain was found in a study of T cells in Graves' hyperthyroidism and ophthalmopathy. Uncontrolled infection, other autoimmune disease, pregnancy or lactation led to exclusion. This clonotype was observed many times. What was amplified from RNA transcripts were TCR beta CDR3 regions. A set of HTBI primers served as the primers for a first-round RT-PCR of the TCR CDR3. TCRdb ran MiXCR on the multiplex PCR reads and lists one entry per CDR3 protein. Here the sample spans about 480,000 distinct CDR3 sequences, about an eighth being singletons. V gave up 5 bases and J gave up 5 bases, with 18 bases separating them. The CDR3 contains 15 residues.

The V gene is TRBV12-3 or TRBV12-4, the J gene TRBJ1-1; D is unclear. This TCR was sampled from a woman between 18 and 29 years old with Graves' hyperthyroidism. The sample was blood. The CDR3 region has the DNA TGTGCCAGCAGTCCGCGCCAGGTGGGGTGGACTGAAGCTTTCTTT. It translates to CASSPRQVGWTEAFF.